The clone carrying this T cell receptor beta chain was recorded many times. The CDR3 totals 15 residues. Between the trimmed V and J ends, which lost 0 bases and 9 bases, there was a span of 18 bases. Germline lookup yields CDR1 DFQATT and CDR2 SNEGSKA (reference sequence). Regarding time point: patch test 3, about 24 weeks after DPC sensitization. Treatment noted: therapeutic diphenylcyclopropenone sensitization with weekly scalp DPC. Sample donors consisted of patients with alopecia, aged 18 to 70 years, who were suitable for DPC. The source of the sample is a study of human T cells and chemical hapten exposure. TCRdb reanalysed the RACE reads using MiXCR and keeps one entry per CDR3 protein. The data contain under 100,000 distinct CDR3 sequences, under 14% of them singletons.

The source of this sequence is a woman aged 45-65 years with alopecia areata. Some clones in this sample may be carry-over from other donors' samples. V is TRBV20-1 and J is TRBJ2-1; D is uncertain. The sequences come from whole blood, collected in connection with sensitization to the hapten diphenylcyclopropenone (DPC). The CDR3 sequence is CSARDGSPKSLEQFF. The CDR3 DNA reads TGCAGTGCTAGAGACGGGTCACCCAAAAGCCTTGAGCAGTTCTTC.